These T cell receptor beta chains were read from a single sample in a study of cytomegalovirus exposure and HLA in healthy donors. Here immunoSEQ multiplex PCR was the method, and the copy in TCRdb shows in-frame clones only, minus some. The data contain tens of thousands of clones, about 93% of them seen just once; the ten biggest clones take up roughly 3.2%. Sequenced material: PBMCs. The receptors derive from a woman aged 18-29 years in good health and CMV-seropositive. CDR3s include the opening cysteine and the closing phenylalanine or tryptophan. A D gene is named only where the DNA matches it firmly. Expanded clones get a size class; other rows say once, few or many, or leave the size out.

size | length | D | J | V | DNA | CDR3
NA | 17 | TRBD1 | TRBJ1-1 | TRBV19 | TGTGCCAGTAGCTCGGGATTCTGGACAGGGGAGGGGACTGAAGCTTTCTTT | CASSSGFWTGEGTEAFF
NA | 14 | NA | TRBJ1-5 | TRBV6-1 | TGTGCCAGCAGTGGGGGGGGCTTGGGTCAGCCCCAGCATTTT | CASSGGGLGQPQHF
NA | 14 | TRBD1 | TRBJ2-7 | TRBV9 | TGTGCCAGCAGCGCCCGGGACAGGGCGCGGGAGCAGTACTTC | CASSARDRAREQYF
NA | 14 | NA | TRBJ1-2 | TRBV7-9 | TGTGCCAGCAGCTTATCCAGTGGGGGGAATGGCTACACCTTC | CASSLSSGGNGYTF
few | 14 | NA | TRBJ2-7 | TRBV6-1 | TGTGCCAGCAGTGTGGGACACTACTCCTACGAGCAGTACTTC | CASSVGHYSYEQYF
NA | 15 | NA | TRBJ1-1 | TRBV19 | TGTGCCAGTACCATGGCGGCAGTAGGGGACACTGAAGCTTTCTTT | CASTMAAVGDTEAFF
NA | 14 | NA | TRBJ1-6 | TRBV25-1 | TGTGCCAGCAGTGGGGGAGTAACATGGTCACCCCTCCACTTT | CASSGGVTWSPLHF
NA | 15 | NA | TRBJ1-1 | TRBV6-5 | TGTGCCAGCAGTTACACCCCAGGGATGGCCACTGAAGCTTTCTTT | CASSYTPGMATEAFF
NA | 17 | TRBD2 | TRBJ2-2 | TRBV25-1 | TGTGCCAGCAGACAAACAGGACTAGCGGGAGAAACCGGGGAGCTGTTTTTT | CASRQTGLAGETGELFF
NA | 11 | NA | TRBJ1-2 | TRBV20-1 | TGCAGTGCTAGAGTGCAGTGGGGCTACACCTTC | CSARVQWGYTF
NA | 13 | TRBD1 | TRBJ1-2 | TRBV6-1 | TGTGCCAGCAGTGATTGGGACAGGGATGGCTACACCTTC | CASSDWDRDGYTF
NA | 16 | TRBD1 | TRBJ2-7 | TRBV7-2 | TGTGCCAGCAGCGTCCGGAGCTCCGGGACAGGGGGCGAGCAGTACTTC | CASSVRSSGTGGEQYF
NA | 16 | TRBD1 | TRBJ1-6 | TRBV5-1 | TGCGCCAGCAGCCCGGGGCTCGGACAGGGTAATTCACCCCTCCACTTT | CASSPGLGQGNSPLHF
few | 15 | NA | TRBJ1-3 | TRBV11-2 | TGTGCCAGCACCACTTACCCGCAGGCTGGAAACACCATATATTTT | CASTTYPQAGNTIYF
NA | 13 | TRBD1 | TRBJ1-2 | TRBV2 | TGTGCCAGCAAGGGACAGGGGACGAGTGGCTACACCTTC | CASKGQGTSGYTF
NA | 16 | TRBD2 | TRBJ2-1 | TRBV9 | TGTGCCAGCAGCAATAGCGGGAAAAGCTCCTACAATGAGCAGTTCTTC | CASSNSGKSSYNEQFF
NA | 13 | TRBD1 | TRBJ1-2 | TRBV28 | TGTGCCAGCTGGGACAGGGAAGGGTATGGCTACACCTTC | CASWDREGYGYTF
NA | 13 | NA | TRBJ1-1 | TRBV18 | TGTGCCAGCTCACCATCTCCCGGGACTGAAGCTTTCTTT | CASSPSPGTEAFF
NA | 13 | NA | TRBJ1-4 | TRBV29-1 | TGCAGCGTTGAGGGCGTGGGGGGGGAAAAACTGTTTTTT | CSVEGVGGEKLFF
once | 15 | TRBD2 | TRBJ2-7 | TRBV10-2 | TGCGCCAGCAGATTAGCGGGAGGCCCTGGGTCGGAGCAGTACTTC | CASRLAGGPGSEQYF
NA | 14 | NA | TRBJ1-1 | TRBV29-1 | TGCAGCGTTGAAGTCCAGGGTGATTACACTGAAGCTTTCTTT | CSVEVQGDYTEAFF
NA | 15 | TRBD1 | TRBJ1-5 | TRBV7-9 | TGTGCCAGCAGCTTAGGGACAGGGGGCAATCAGCCCCAGCATTTT | CASSLGTGGNQPQHF
NA | 14 | TRBD1 | TRBJ1-1 | TRBV2 | TGTGCCAGCGTAAGGGACAGCGTGAACACTGAAGCTTTCTTT | CASVRDSVNTEAFF
NA | 15 | NA | TRBJ1-1 | TRBV4-1 | TGCGCCAGCAGCCAAGGAACGGTTTGGAACACTGAAGCTTTCTTT | CASSQGTVWNTEAFF
NA | 15 | NA | TRBJ2-1 | TRBV13 | TGTGCCAGCAGCTTACAGGGGCCTACCTACAATGAGCAGTTCTTC | CASSLQGPTYNEQFF
NA | 12 | NA | TRBJ2-7 | TRBV7-9 | TGTGCCAGCGCCACAGGGCCCTACGAGCAGTACTTC | CASATGPYEQYF
NA | 12 | NA | TRBJ1-3 | TRBV19 | TGTGCCAGTTGCCAGGGAGGAAACACCATATATTTT | CASCQGGNTIYF
NA | 15 | TRBD1 | TRBJ2-2 | TRBV5-1 | TGCGCCAGCAGCCAGGACAGGGGGAGCCCCGGGGAGCTGTTTTTT | CASSQDRGSPGELFF
NA | 15 | NA | TRBJ2-1 | TRBV11-3 | TGTGCCAGCAGCCCGGGGGGCAGGGGGCTGGGGGCGCAGTTCTTC | CASSPGGRGLGAQFF
NA | 16 | TRBD2 | TRBJ2-5 | TRBV7-9 | TGTGCCAGCAGCTTAGTCAGCGGGGGACTTTCAGAGACCCAGTACTTC | CASSLVSGGLSETQYF
NA | 15 | TRBD1 | TRBJ1-4 | TRBV5-1 | TGCGCCAGCAGCCCCGACGACAGGGTTAATGAAAAACTGTTTTTT | CASSPDDRVNEKLFF
NA | 17 | NA | TRBJ2-1 | TRBV18 | TGTGCCAGCTCACCCGCTGGGGGGGCAGGGGCCTACAATGAGCAGTTCTTC | CASSPAGGAGAYNEQFF
NA | 13 | NA | TRBJ2-7 | TRBV6-1 | TGTGCCAGCAGTAACATACGCTCCTACGAGCAGTACTTC | CASSNIRSYEQYF
NA | 19 | NA | TRBJ1-2 | TRBV7-2 | TGTGCCAGCAGCTTAAGGATACCCTTTAGAACAGAGTTTAACTATGGCTACACCTTC | CASSLRIPFRTEFNYGYTF
NA | 14 | TRBD2 | TRBJ2-1 | TRBV2 | TGTGCCAGCAGTAAAATAGCGGGGGGTCCCCCCCAGTTCTTC | CASSKIAGGPPQFF
few | 13 | TRBD1 | TRBJ2-7 | TRBV2 | TGTGCCAGCAGAGGACAGGGGGCTGGTGAGCAGTACTTC | CASRGQGAGEQYF
NA | 15 | NA | TRBJ2-1 | TRBV5-6 | TGTGCCAGCAGCTTGGGGGGGAGGAAATGGAATGAGCAGTTCTTC | CASSLGGRKWNEQFF
NA | 16 | NA | TRBJ2-5 | TRBV5-5 | TGTGCCAGCAGCTTGGCTCACTTGGAGGGGTCAGAGACCCAGTACTTC | CASSLAHLEGSETQYF
NA | 17 | TRBD1 | TRBJ2-3 | TRBV28 | TGTGCCAGCAGACTCACTGGGACAGACTTTTTTGGGGATACGCAGTATTTT | CASRLTGTDFFGDTQYF
NA | 13 | NA | TRBJ2-1 | TRBV6-6 | TGTGCCACTTACAGGGAAGTTAACAATGAGCAGTTCTTC | CATYREVNNEQFF
NA | 13 | NA | TRBJ2-7 | TRBV7-3 | TGTGCCAGCAGCTTAAGGGCGAGTAGCGAGCAGTACTTC | CASSLRASSEQYF
NA | 15 | TRBD2 | TRBJ2-1 | TRBV5-6 | TGTGCCAGCAGCCCGGGACTAGCGGGGTACAATGAGCAGTTCTTC | CASSPGLAGYNEQFF
NA | 15 | NA | TRBJ2-7 | TRBV15 | TGTGCCACCAGCAGAATCCCCGCGCTACGGTGGGAGCAGTACTTC | CATSRIPALRWEQYF
few | 15 | TRBD2 | TRBJ2-7 | TRBV5-6 | TGTGCCAGCAGCCCCGGCGGGGGAGGCCTTTACGAGCAGTACTTC | CASSPGGGGLYEQYF
NA | 14 | TRBD1 | TRBJ1-5 | TRBV2 | TGTGCCAGCAGTGAAGAAGGGGGCAGTCAGCCCCAGCATTTT | CASSEEGGSQPQHF
NA | 13 | TRBD1 | TRBJ2-7 | TRBV7-9 | TGTGCCAGCGAGGGACAGGGTAGCTACGAGCAGTACTTC | CASEGQGSYEQYF
NA | 13 | NA | TRBJ2-7 | TRBV2 | TGTGCCAGCAGTCCTAACCGGGGTGGCCGGCAGTACTTC | CASSPNRGGRQYF